This TCR beta chain stems from a study of T-cell reconstitution after alpha-beta-depleted transplantation in children. V lost 0 bases and J 5 bases, leaving 19 bases between the germline ends. Germline lookup yields CDR1 SGDLS and CDR2 YYNGEE. This CDR3 contains 17 residues. The library targeted TCRbeta and was prepared with unique molecular identifiers. TCRdb fed the PCR reads into MiXCR, producing one record per CDR3 protein. The table includes over 85,000 distinct CDR3 sequences, around 5.9% detected once. The clonotype originates from a female patient aged 2-9 years who had a stem cell transplant for Fanconi anemia, so the T cells may come from the graft donor. The V gene is TRBV9, the J gene TRBJ2-3; possibly TRBD2 for D (6 bases). This material consisted of PBMCs, mostly from graft donor cells, taken 60 days after TCRalphabeta/CD19-depleted stem cell transplant. This CDR3 is CASSVGVGGMVIDTQYF. The CDR3, as DNA: TGTGCCAGCAGCGTAGGGGTAGGAGGGATGGTTATAGATACGCAGTATTTT.